These 14 T cell receptor beta chains share one sample of origin, sequenced in a study of metastatic and nonmetastatic thyroid tumors. All patients were untreated before thyroid surgery. TCRdb used MiXCR to call clones anew from the PCR reads. The sample has over 40,000 clones, around 25% seen once; the top ten hold around 3.4%. Sequenced sample: blood. The receptors derive from a male donor with papillary thyroid cancer or a benign thyroid nodule (not recorded which). Some clones in this sample may be carry-over from other donors' samples.

This clone has ten or more counts. This chain uses TRBV5-4 with TRBJ2-7, with TRBD2 matching over 7 bases. The germline CDR1 and CDR2 sequences are SGHNT and YYREEE (reference sequence). With 3 bases clipped from V and 2 bases from J, the junction kept 2 bases outside the gene matches. This CDR3 contains 13 residues. For the CDR3, the DNA is TGTGCCAGCAGCTCGGGACTAACCTACGAGCAGTACTTC. Its protein product is CASSSGLTYEQYF.

This clone has a count of ten or more. The chain couples TRBV7-2 to TRBJ1-4; the D is unclear. This CDR3 has 16 amino acids. V was trimmed by 2 bases and J by 0 bases, leaving 10 bases between them. Per germline, CDR1 SGHTA and CDR2 FQGNSA. As DNA, the CDR3 is TGTGCCAGCAGCTTAAGTTTCGGTACAACTAATGAAAAACTGTTTTTT. Its translation is CASSLSFGTTNEKLFF. The full variable domain, its missing parts supplied by reference TRBV7-2 and TRBJ1-4, is GAGVSQSPSNKVTEKGKDVELRCDPISGHTALYWYRQSLGQGLEFLIYFQGNSAPDKSGLPSDRFSAERTGGSVSTLTIQRTQQEDSAVYLCASSLSFGTTNEKLFFGSGTQLSVL.

Only a few counts were recorded for this clone. V and J are TRBV19 and TRBJ2-1; D is perhaps TRBD2 (6 bases). Germline lookup yields CDR1 LNHDA and CDR2 SQIVND (reference sequence). CDR3 length: 15 amino acids. V was cut by 3 bases and J by 8 bases, with 17 bases left in between. CDR3: CASSISFPPGDEQFF. CDR3 coding DNA: TGTGCCAGTAGTATTTCGTTCCCTCCGGGGGATGAGCAGTTCTTC.

As regards this clone: A much larger clone sits a single nucleotide away, making a read error possible. Here the CDR3 reads CSARPLGRTDTRYF. DNA of the CDR3: TGCAGTGCAAGACCTTTAGGCCGCACAGATACGCGGTATTTT. The genes are TRBV20-1 and TRBJ2-3; D gene ambiguous. CDR1 and CDR2 (germline): DFQATT, SNEGSKA (reference sequence). The CDR3 length is 14 residues.

This clone was counted many times. This rearrangement joins TRBV2 to TRBJ2-2; D call uncertain. Germline-derived CDR1 and CDR2 are SNHLY and FYNNEI. V was shortened by 5 bases and J by 3 bases, with 10 bases between the two germline ends. The CDR3 has 14 amino acids. The CDR3 DNA sequence: TGTGCCAGCAGTTCCGACTTGCACACCGGGGAGCTGTTTTTT. This sequence encodes CASSSDLHTGELFF. Using reference TRBV2 and TRBJ2-2 for the parts outside the CDR3, the full variable domain is EPEVTQTPSHQVTQMGQEVILRCVPISNHLYFYWYRQILGQKVEFLVSFYNNEISEKSEIFDDQFSVERPDGSNFTLKIRSTKLEDSAMYFCASSSDLHTGELFFGEGSRLTVL.

The table lists this clone with many counts. The chain employs TRBV20-1 and TRBJ2-2, with 9 nucleotides matching TRBD1. This CDR3 comprises 14 residues. The V segment lost 1 base and the J segment 3 bases; nucleotides outside the gene matches: 0. Germline CDR1 is DFQATT and CDR2 is SNEGSKA (reference sequence). The CDR3 sequence: CSARGTGDTGELFF. DNA of the CDR3: TGCAGTGCTAGAGGGACAGGGGACACCGGGGAGCTGTTTTTT.

This chain joins TRBV3-1 and TRBJ1-1, with a weak D call TRBD1 (5 bases). The CDR3 covers 13 residues. V was cut by 5 bases and J by 4 bases, with 11 bases left in between. Per the germline V gene, CDR1 is LGHDT and CDR2 is YNNKEL (reference sequence). For the CDR3, the DNA is TGTGCCAGCAGCTATCAGGGACGCACTGAAGCTTTCTTT. This encodes CASSYQGRTEAFF.

The V gene is TRBV20-1, the J gene TRBJ2-2; D ambiguous. V dropped 5 bases and J dropped 2 bases, with 12 bases sitting between them. The CDR3 is 14 residues long. In germline, CDR1 is DFQATT, CDR2 SNEGSKA (reference sequence). The DNA of the CDR3 is TGCAGTGCTCTTTCTACAGACAACACCGGGGAGCTGTTTTTT. This gives the protein CSALSTDNTGELFF.

The gene calls are TRBV18 and TRBJ1-6, with TRBD1 as a possible D gene (6 bases). The CDR3 totals 17 residues. Trimming cost V 5 bases and J 6 bases, with 20 bases left between them. Germline V gene sequence: CDR1 KGHSH, CDR2 LQKENI. The DNA for the CDR3 is TGTGCCAGCTCATATCTCGGGGGGGCGCAGAGTAATTCACCCCTCCACTTT. It specifies CASSYLGGAQSNSPLHF.

This clone was recorded many times. This chain connects TRBV3-1 to TRBJ1-1, with 7 bases matching TRBD1. Germline-derived CDR1 and CDR2 are LGHDT and YNNKEL (reference sequence). Trimming removed 3 bases from V and 5 bases from J; junction bases left unmatched: 3. The CDR3 covers 13 residues. CDR3 bases: TGTGCCAGCAGCCACGGCAGGGGGACTGAAGCTTTCTTT. As protein: CASSHGRGTEAFF.

In its sample, this clone was seen a few times. The rearrangement uses TRBV12-3 or TRBV12-4 and TRBJ1-5; D unresolved. V was trimmed by 4 bases and J by 0 bases, leaving 7 bases between them. The CDR3 has 14 residues. The CDR3 protein is CASSSTPSNQPQHF. CDR3 DNA: TGTGCCAGCAGTTCAACCCCTAGCAATCAGCCCCAGCATTTT.

The sample holds many counts of this clone. The chain recombines TRBV27 with TRBJ2-2; 7 positions match TRBD1. This CDR3 has 18 amino acids. J gave up 0 bases and V 4 bases, and 11 bases lay outside the gene matches. The germline gives CDR1 MNHEY, CDR2 SMNVEV (reference sequence). The CDR3 nucleotides read TGTGCCAGCAGTTCCCGGTTGACAGGGCCCGCGAACACCGGGGAGCTGTTTTTT. Its protein product is CASSSRLTGPANTGELFF.

This rearrangement joins TRBV11-2 to TRBJ1-1; tentatively, D is TRBD1 (5 bases). The CDR3 loop spans 15 amino acids. V lost 0 bases to trimming and J lost 5 bases, with 13 bases between them. Germline V gene sequence: CDR1 SGHAT, CDR2 FQNNGV. The CDR3 region is CASSLDPGDSTEAFF. The CDR3, as DNA: TGTGCCAGCAGCTTAGACCCGGGGGATAGTACTGAAGCTTTCTTT.

There are many counts of this clone. The rearrangement links TRBV11-2 to TRBJ2-1, with 10 bases aligning to TRBD2. From germline, CDR1 is SGHAT and CDR2 FQNNGV. The CDR3 is 16 amino acids. The V segment lost 5 bases and the J segment 2 bases; nucleotides outside the gene matches: 6. The CDR3 DNA is TGTGCCAGCAGCCCCAGACTAGCGGGTGCCTACAATGAGCAGTTCTTC. Translation gives CASSPRLAGAYNEQFF.